The present T cell receptor beta chain was sequenced within a study of T cell changes during pregnancy in multiple sclerosis. CDR3 length: 18 residues. Trimming took 4 bases from V and 4 from J; bases not matched to a gene: 10. CDR1 is SGHRS and CDR2 is YFSETQ in the germline V gene. The method was immunoSEQ multiplex PCR; TCRdb's version includes in-frame clones alone and lacks a portion of them. The repertoire includes some 64,000 clones, 92% of them detected once, and over 1.3% sits in the top ten. This sample comprised peripheral blood, obtained after pregnancy. This rearrangement joins TRBV5-1 to TRBJ2-5; TRBD2 matches 16 bases. The clonotype was recovered from a female donor with multiple sclerosis, enrolled in a pregnancy study. CDR3 amino acids: CASSSTGTSGRAGETQYF. DNA of the CDR3: TGCGCCAGCAGCAGTACCGGGACTAGCGGGAGGGCGGGAGAGACCCAGTACTTC.